Sequencing of this TCR beta chain was carried out in a study of shared clonotypes between healthy human individuals (dated by TCRdb to 2018 to 2020). Broadly, across the study: The cohort included three men and a couple of women between 18 and 49 years of age. Libraries were prepared and TCR repertoires were sequenced by different laboratories using diverse techniques, in order to increase sequencing depth and limit assay-specific biases. The study deeply sequenced blood TCR repertoires of five healthy adults to estimate repertoire size and the extent of clonotype sharing between individuals. Per donor, leukapheresis produced somewhere between about 0.85 and 8.9 billion PBMCs. For each donor, CD4 naive and CD4 memory were each run on three plates, CD8 naive on two plates, and CD8 memory on one plate.

Healthy HIV-negative adults with no recently reported acute infections or vaccinations were included as donors. Every donor was a Caucasian adult residing in Nashville, Tennessee, USA. CD4+ T cells were enriched through magnetic negative selection, after which naive cells were positively selected on CD45RA and the remaining negative fraction served as the memory subset. Blood was collected by leukapheresis, and PBMCs were isolated by Ficoll-Histopaque density gradient centrifugation and then cryopreserved in liquid nitrogen vapor phase. Purity and quantity of every magnetically sorted T cell population were checked by analytical flow cytometry. From each sorted fraction, genomic DNA was isolated and quantified by UV absorbance on a Nanodrop 2000c. Using the deep immunoSEQ assay, TCR CDR3 regions were amplified from genomic DNA by multiplex PCR. Extracted genomic DNA from each cell subset was distributed evenly across all wells of several immunoSEQ 96-well plates, and each plate was treated as a replicate. For sorted subsets, around 200 ng genomic DNA, equal to 30,000 to 35,000 T cell genomes, was loaded into each replicate PCR. The purified libraries were quantified using a Qubit 3.0 fluorometer, sized with a Bioanalyzer 2100, and then quantified again using the KAPA Library Quantification kit. Every immunoSEQ 96-well plate was sequenced on a dedicated single-read 150-cycle Illumina NextSeq 550 flow cell. The original pipeline was this. The immunoSEQ output contained only junctional sequences without quality scores, so filtering could not match that applied to full-length reads. To assign V/J genes and CDR3, sequences were annotated against IMGT germline references using PyIR, a Python wrapper for IgBLAST v1.9. Reads were removed for weak V/J assignments (E-value above 1e-6), missing CDR3, stop codons, out-of-frame junctions, or ambiguous translated residues. V3J clonotypes were defined as sequences sharing the same inferred V gene, J gene, and CDR3 amino acid sequence. Percentage overlap between repertoires was computed as shared unique clonotypes divided by the size of the smaller repertoire. Richness of each repertoire was evaluated using RTK rarefaction, the Chao1 estimator, and Recon v2.1 estimates of unobserved clonotypes. Generation probabilities were computed with OLGA for all TCRbeta clonotypes obtained by the gDNA method from several donors. The clones in this table, taken by TCRdb from immuneACCESS, are in-frame only. Not every clone is retained; where verified, under half of the shortfall comes from an unresolved V gene, and the cause of the rest is unknown. Clone size and the V and J calls come from that table; the DNA yielded D and trimming. This sample comprises millions of clones, over 90% of them detected only once. The top ten constitute 0.3% to 0.4% of the sample.

What the research found in general, with its limitations: Because the study included only a small number of donors, the genetic and exposure-history diversity represented was limited. Naive subsets generally had larger estimated clonotype richness than memory subsets did. Compared with non-shared clonotypes, the clonotypes found in all four sorted-subset donors had higher generation probabilities. Rarefaction of sorted-subset datasets indicated incomplete sequencing despite the large sequencing depth. Sharing across a handful of donors was observed for approximately 4.6% of naive CD4, around 3.5% of naive CD8, about 2.5% of memory CD4, and around 0.4% of memory CD8 clonotypes. Sampling was restricted to blood, and TCR repertoires in tissue are likely to differ from TCR repertoires in blood. Pairwise subsampling indicated that sequencing depth was expected to affect the degree of clonotype sharing among donors.

CDR1 and CDR2, per the germline V gene (reference sequence), are MNHNY and SVGAGI. Trimming removed 5 bases from V and 2 bases from J, leaving 13 bases between the germline ends. Counted from cysteine to phenylalanine, this CDR3 has 14 amino acids. CDR3 DNA is the only sequence kept; it has 42 bases, read in frame from the first base. The count of this clone is one. Its antigen is still unknown. Base qualities are not provided; no much larger clone lies one nucleotide away. This clonotype was sampled from a man aged 18 to 30 in good health. Some clones in this sample may be carry-over from other donors' samples. Sequenced: naive CD4+ T cells from PBMCs. The sample's cell subset or site label, in plain terms: CD45RA+ positively selected. The rearrangement combines TRBV6-6 with TRBJ2-7, with the D gene not clear enough to name. This receptor has the CDR3 CASSNGQAAYEQYF. The nucleotide sequence reads TGTGCCAGCAGTAACGGGCAGGCCGCCTACGAGCAGTACTTC.